The 28 T cell receptor beta chains below all came from one sample that was sequenced in a study of CD8 T cells in ankylosing spondylitis. MiXCR was run by TCRdb on the 5' RACE reads, yielding one entry per CDR3 protein. This table has 200,000 to 300,000 distinct CDR3 sequences, 8.6% appearing once. The sample was blood, either unsorted or a sorted T cell fraction (not recorded which). The receptors come from a male donor with ankylosing spondylitis or in good health (not recorded which).

V gene TRBV12-3 or TRBV12-4 combines with J gene TRBJ2-5; no reliable D call. This CDR3 is built from 13 residues. Trimming left V 6 bases short and J 3 bases short, with 11 bases between. In nucleotides, the CDR3 is TGTGCCAGCAGCCCGGTGGGCGAAGAGACCCAGTACTTC. It encodes CASSPVGEETQYF.

This clonotype was observed at least ten times. The CDR3 sequence is CSASPGGGGQPQHF. CDR3 bases: TGCAGTGCTAGTCCAGGCGGTGGTGGGCAGCCCCAGCATTTT. The V call is TRBV20-1, the J call TRBJ1-5, with D unclear. The germline CDR1 and CDR2 sequences are DFQATT and SNEGSKA (reference sequence). Trimming removed 3 bases from V and 7 bases from J, with 16 bases in between. The CDR3 spans 14 residues.

This chain connects TRBV4-3 to TRBJ2-7, with a possible D match to TRBD1 (5 bases). The CDR3 length is 13 residues. V was shortened by 0 bases and J by 5 bases, with 8 bases between the two germline ends. The germline CDR1 and CDR2 sequences are LGHNA and YSLEER. CDR3 nucleotides: TGCGCCAGCAGCCAAGATCCCAGGGACGAGCAGTACTTC. Encoded protein: CASSQDPRDEQYF.

This clonotype was detected ten times or more. The V gene is TRBV7-2, the J gene TRBJ2-1, with a possible D match to TRBD1 (6 bases). CDR1 SGHTA and CDR2 FQGNSA come from the germline V gene. The germline V and J ends were trimmed by 2 bases and 10 bases, with 15 bases remaining between them. The CDR3 sequence is 14 residues long. CDR3 loop: CASSLSVGAGEQFF. As DNA, the CDR3 is TGTGCCAGCAGCTTATCTGTGGGGGCGGGCGAGCAGTTCTTC.

This clonotype was seen only a few times. The CDR3 coding sequence is TGTGCCAGCAGGCCCGGACAGTATAATTCACCCCTCCACTTT. Encoded protein: CASRPGQYNSPLHF. The J gene is TRBJ1-6, the V gene TRBV12-3 or TRBV12-4; the D gene is possibly TRBD1 (6 bases). Trimming removed 6 bases at V and 4 bases at J, with 10 bases between. The CDR3 covers 14 residues.

This clonotype was seen repeatedly, ten times or more. The rearrangement links TRBV11-2 to TRBJ1-2, with a weak D call TRBD1 (6 bases). The CDR3 extends over 18 amino acids. The germline gives CDR1 SGHAT, CDR2 FQNNGV. Between the trimmed V and J ends, which lost 5 bases and 3 bases, there was a span of 25 bases. The DNA of the CDR3 is TGTGCCAGCAGCGCGCGCCCAATCACAGGGTTTCGGGACTATGGCTACACCTTC. This gives the protein CASSARPITGFRDYGYTF.

This clonotype has a count of ten or more. V and J are TRBV24-1 and TRBJ1-1; no reliable D call. Germline V gene lookup returns CDR1 KGHDR and CDR2 SFDVKD. The CDR3 loop spans 13 amino acids. The V and J ends lost 4 bases and 4 bases respectively, with 9 bases between them. Written as DNA, the CDR3 is TGTGCCACCAGTGACGGTTGGGCCACTGAAGCTTTCTTT. Translating gives CATSDGWATEAFF.

This clonotype was recorded many times. The chain has TRBV20-1 and TRBJ2-4; no clear D. CDR1 is DFQATT and CDR2 is SNEGSKA in the germline V gene (reference sequence). Trimming stripped 4 bases from V and 0 bases from J, with 10 bases between. This CDR3 contains 14 residues. CDR3 sequence (DNA): TGCAGTGCTAAGGAGCCTGGAGCCAAAAACATTCAGTACTTC. Its translation: CSAKEPGAKNIQYF.

V usage is TRBV12-3 or TRBV12-4 and J usage is TRBJ1-5; D is unresolved. The CDR3 is 11 amino acids. The ends were cut back, 4 bases at V and 6 bases at J, with 4 bases in the middle. The CDR3 DNA follows: TGTGCCAGCAGTTCGGGTCAGCCCCAGCATTTT. This translates into CASSSGQPQHF.

This clonotype was counted many times. V usage is TRBV7-9 and J usage is TRBJ1-1; D uncertain. V was shortened by 2 bases and J by 4 bases, with 8 bases between the two germline ends. Germline V gene data show CDR1 as SEHNR and CDR2 as FQNEAQ (reference sequence). The CDR3 is 13 amino acids. The chain's CDR3 is CASSLRSATEAFF. In nucleotides, the CDR3 is TGTGCCAGCAGCTTAAGATCGGCCACTGAAGCTTTCTTT.

This clonotype was seen more than once but under ten times. The chain recombines TRBV7-2 with TRBJ2-5; either TRBD1 or TRBD2 may fit D (5 bases each). The CDR3 has 13 residues. The germline gives CDR1 SGHTA, CDR2 FQGNSA. The V end lost 2 bases, the J end lost 6 bases, and 10 bases lay between the germline ends. The CDR3 region has the DNA TGTGCCAGCAGCTTACGAGGGGAGCAGACCCAGTACTTC. Translation gives CASSLRGEQTQYF. Based on the CDR3 plus reference TRBV7-2 and TRBJ2-5, the full variable domain is GAGVSQSPSNKVTEKGKDVELRCDPISGHTALYWYRQSLGQGLEFLIYFQGNSAPDKSGLPSDRFSAERTGGSVSTLTIQRTQQEDSAVYLCASSLRGEQTQYFGPGTRLLVL.

This clonotype was detected ten times or more. The chain is built from TRBV20-1 and TRBJ2-7, with a tentative D call TRBD1 (5 bases). V dropped 3 bases and J dropped 0 bases, with 15 bases sitting between them. Germline assignment: CDR1 DFQATT and CDR2 SNEGSKA (reference sequence). This CDR3 is built from 15 residues. The CDR3 DNA reads as TGCAGTGCTAGGATTCCCGGACAAAGCTCCTACGAGCAGTACTTC. This translates into CSARIPGQSSYEQYF.

Comments on this clonotype: This may be a read error: a much more frequent sequence differs by one nucleotide. The chain carries TRBV20-1 and TRBJ1-1; tentative D call: TRBD1 (5 bases). Germline CDR1 and CDR2: DFQATT and SNEGSKA (reference sequence). This CDR3 comprises 11 residues. Trimming left V 3 bases short and J 11 bases short, with 13 bases between. The CDR3 bases are TGCAGTGCTAGTGCGGGGCCCTGGGCTTTCTTT. Amino acids: CSASAGPWAFF.

This clonotype was counted at least ten times. V usage is TRBV5-1 and J usage is TRBJ2-1; D is unresolved. The CDR3 has 14 amino acids. V was shortened by 1 base and J by 6 bases, with 11 bases between the two germline ends. Germline loops: CDR1 SGHRS, CDR2 YFSETQ. As DNA, the CDR3 is TGCGCCAGCAGCTTGCCGACCAGGCCCAATGAGCAGTTCTTC. It is translated as CASSLPTRPNEQFF.

V is TRBV5-1 and J is TRBJ2-5, with D possibly TRBD2 on 6 matching bases. The V end was cut by 2 bases, the J end by 5 bases, with 13 bases between. The CDR3 length is 14 residues. The germline V gene has CDR1 SGHRS and CDR2 YFSETQ. CDR3 residues: CASSLGGVGETQYF. CDR3 DNA: TGCGCCAGCAGCTTAGGAGGGGTCGGGGAGACCCAGTACTTC.

A few counts support this clonotype. The V call is TRBV11-2, the J call TRBJ2-1; TRBD2 matches 10 bases. Germline CDR1 and CDR2: SGHAT and FQNNGV. There are 15 residues in the CDR3. V shed 5 bases and J 7 bases; nucleotides not matched to a gene: 8. The CDR3 DNA reads TGTGCCAGCAGCCCACTTACTAGCGGGGCAAATGAGCAGTTCTTC. Its translation: CASSPLTSGANEQFF.

This clonotype was detected ten times or more. The rearrangement joins TRBV20-1 to TRBJ1-1; 8 nucleotides line up with TRBD1. Germline lookup yields CDR1 DFQATT and CDR2 SNEGSKA (reference sequence). J lost 7 bases, V lost 5 bases, and 6 bases had no gene match. The CDR3 consists of 12 residues. In nucleotides, the CDR3 is TGCAGTGCTCGACAGGGGAAGTATGAAGCTTTCTTT. It yields the protein CSARQGKYEAFF.

This clonotype was counted only a few times. The genes are TRBV20-1 and TRBJ2-7; D is perhaps TRBD1 (5 bases). The CDR3 is 13 amino acids. Germline CDR1 reads DFQATT; CDR2 reads SNEGSKA (reference sequence). V lost 5 bases, J lost 6 bases, and 17 bases lay in between. CDR3 residues: CSAGFSRAGEQYF. Here the CDR3 DNA reads TGCAGTGCTGGGTTTAGCAGGGCCGGCGAGCAGTACTTC.

Worth noting for this clonotype: At one boundary the junction diverges from the germline segment, which might be a read error. This CDR3 is CASSFLQGNERYF. The CDR3 region has the DNA TGTGCCAGCAGCTTCCTCCAGGGGAACGAGCGGTACTTC. The genes are TRBV7-2 and TRBJ2-7; D may be TRBD1 (6 bases). Germline V gene sequence: CDR1 SGHTA, CDR2 FQGNSA. This CDR3 spans 13 amino acids.

This clonotype was seen many times. V gene TRBV20-1 combines with J gene TRBJ2-4, with TRBD2 matching over 8 bases. The ends lost 3 bases at V and 7 bases at J; junction bases unmatched: 11. Germline V gene data show CDR1 as DFQATT and CDR2 as SNEGSKA (reference sequence). The CDR3 consists of 15 residues. CDR3 protein: CSASQNSGGANIQYF. The CDR3, as DNA: TGCAGTGCTAGCCAGAACTCGGGGGGGGCGAACATTCAGTACTTC.

The V and J genes are TRBV12-3 or TRBV12-4 and TRBJ1-2, with a weak D call TRBD1 (6 bases). V was trimmed by 4 bases and J by 1 base, leaving 13 bases between them. The CDR3 runs 15 residues. CDR3 sequence: CASSSLGGVNYGYTF. For the CDR3, the DNA is TGTGCCAGCAGTTCATTGGGGGGCGTTAACTATGGCTACACCTTC.

The V call is TRBV7-2, the J call TRBJ2-2; TRBD1 agrees at 10 bases. Germline assignment: CDR1 SGHTA and CDR2 FQGNSA. The CDR3 has 15 residues. J gave up 7 bases and V 3 bases, and 5 bases lay outside the gene matches. The CDR3 DNA reads as TGTGCCAGCAGCTTGACAGGGGGCTCGGGCGGGGAGCTGTTTTTT. Its translation is CASSLTGGSGGELFF.

The chain links TRBV7-8 to TRBJ2-7; TRBD1 or TRBD2 may be the D gene (7 bases each). The CDR3 loop spans 15 amino acids. V was cut by 5 bases and J by 2 bases, with 16 bases left in between. Germline CDR1 is SGHVS and CDR2 is FQNEAQ. As DNA, the CDR3 is TGTGCCAGCAGCCGGGAGGTACAGGGGACCTACGAGCAGTACTTC. It translates to CASSREVQGTYEQYF.

This clonotype appeared many times. This sequence joins TRBV4-3 and TRBJ1-4; TRBD1 might be the D (6 bases). V was trimmed by 5 bases and J by 6 bases, leaving 16 bases between them. CDR3 length equals 15 residues. Germline values: CDR1 LGHNA, CDR2 YSLEER. The CDR3 nucleotides read TGCGCCAGCAGCTCACGCCGGAGGGGGGATGAAAAACTGTTTTTT. Its translation: CASSSRRRGDEKLFF.

The chain uses TRBV7-2 and TRBJ2-7; TRBD2 matches at 13 bases. The CDR3 covers 15 residues. Unmatched junction bases numbered 1, after V lost 5 bases and J lost 0 bases. CDR1 SGHTA and CDR2 FQGNSA come from the germline V gene. This chain's CDR3 is CASSGTSGTSYEQYF. The CDR3, as DNA: TGTGCCAGCAGCGGGACTAGCGGGACCTCCTACGAGCAGTACTTC.

The chain combines TRBV7-8 with TRBJ2-6; 9 bases match TRBD1. This CDR3 has 20 amino acids. CDR1 SGHVS and CDR2 FQNEAQ come from the germline V gene. With V trimmed by 5 bases and J by 0 bases, 14 bases remained unmatched. The CDR3: CASSLRPGQGLGSGANVLTF. The CDR3 coding sequence is TGTGCCAGCAGCCTACGACCGGGACAGGGACTTGGCTCTGGGGCCAACGTCCTGACTTTC.

This chain links TRBV10-3 with TRBJ2-7; 7 positions agree with TRBD1. Trimming cost V 6 bases and J 0 bases; bases outside gene matches: 11. The CDR3 contains 16 residues. Germline CDR1 and CDR2: ENHRY and SYGVKD. The CDR3 protein is CAIRPNGQDSSYEQYF. In DNA form, the CDR3 reads TGTGCCATCAGGCCAAACGGACAGGACAGCTCCTACGAGCAGTACTTC.

The sample holds many counts of this clonotype. This rearrangement joins TRBV7-9 to TRBJ2-1; D is undetermined. The CDR3 loop spans 11 amino acids. Trimming removed 6 bases from V and 7 bases from J, with 7 bases in between. The germline gives CDR1 SEHNR, CDR2 FQNEAQ (reference sequence). CDR3 in amino acids: CASRVENEQFF. CDR3 DNA sequence: TGTGCCAGCAGGGTGGAGAATGAGCAGTTCTTC.